Following are 32 T cell receptor beta chains from one sample sequenced in a study of cytomegalovirus exposure and HLA in healthy donors. Assay used: immunoSEQ multiplex PCR; TCRdb lists only in-frame clones, some missing. The table lists about 120,000 clones, about 84% of them singletons. Sequenced input: PBMCs. The source of these receptors is a man between 18 and 29 years old in good health and CMV-seronegative.

This clone appeared once. This chain uses TRBV28 with TRBJ2-2; 7 bases align to TRBD2. CDR3 length: 16 amino acids. Germline lookup yields CDR1 MDHEN and CDR2 SYDVKM. V dropped 3 bases and J dropped 4; count of bases not matched to a gene: 8. CDR3 residues: CASSFDSGEGTGELFF. CDR3 in DNA: TGTGCCAGCAGTTTTGACTCGGGGGAGGGCACCGGGGAGCTGTTTTTT.

The chain combines TRBV6-4 with TRBJ1-1; 7 nucleotides agree with TRBD1. Germline values: CDR1 MRHNA, CDR2 SNTAGT. With 4 bases clipped from V and 0 bases from J, the junction kept 5 bases outside the gene matches. CDR3 length equals 15 residues. As DNA, the CDR3 is TGTGCCAGCAGTGTAAGGCAGGGGGTGAACACTGAAGCTTTCTTT. Its translation: CASSVRQGVNTEAFF.

The chain couples TRBV13 to TRBJ2-1; the match to TRBD2 covers 8 bases. Germline V gene sequence: CDR1 PRHDT, CDR2 FYEKMQ (reference sequence). This CDR3 comprises 15 residues. The V segment lost 1 base and the J segment 4 bases; nucleotides outside the gene matches: 3. The CDR3: CASSLVAGSYNEQFF. The CDR3 nucleotides are TGTGCCAGCAGCTTAGTAGCGGGGTCTTACAATGAGCAGTTCTTC.

This chain connects TRBV2 to TRBJ2-5; D unclear. V gave up 8 bases and J gave up 0 bases, with 7 bases separating them. The CDR3 covers 12 residues. CDR1 SNHLY and CDR2 FYNNEI come from the germline V gene. The CDR3 reads CASAADQETQYF. In DNA, the CDR3 is TGTGCCAGCGCTGCGGACCAAGAGACCCAGTACTTC.

For the CDR3, the DNA is TGTGCCAGCAGCTTGGGACTACCCAGCTCCTACAATGAGCAGTTCTTC. Encoded protein: CASSLGLPSSYNEQFF. V is TRBV7-7 and J is TRBJ2-1; 7 bases agree with TRBD2. V dropped 3 bases and J dropped 0; count of bases not matched to a gene: 5. Germline-derived CDR1 and CDR2 are SSHAT and FNYEAQ (reference sequence). CDR3 length equals 16 residues.

The genes are TRBV9 and TRBJ2-1; 7 bases are shared with TRBD2. V shed 3 bases, J shed 7 bases, and the junction held 10 bases outside the gene matches. The CDR3 is 15 residues long. Germline V gene lookup returns CDR1 SGDLS and CDR2 YYNGEE. The CDR3 region has the DNA TGTGCCAGCAGCGCCTTTAGCGGGTCATTAAATGAGCAGTTCTTC. Translation gives CASSAFSGSLNEQFF. The full variable domain, in which reference TRBV9 and TRBJ2-1 provide the parts outside the CDR3, is DSGVTQTPKHLITATGQRVTLRCSPRSGDLSVYWYQQSLDQGLQFLIQYYNGEERAKGNILERFSAQQFPDLHSELNLSSLELGDSALYFCASSAFSGSLNEQFFGPGTRLTVL.

The V call is TRBV5-4, the J call TRBJ1-1; D perhaps matches TRBD1 (5 bases). The CDR3 is 12 amino acids. Per germline, CDR1 SGHNT and CDR2 YYREEE (reference sequence). V shed 1 base and J shed 4 bases, with 5 bases lying between them. The DNA for the CDR3 is TGTGCCAGCAGCTTGAGGGGCACTGAAGCTTTCTTT. Its translation is CASSLRGTEAFF.

The rearrangement links TRBV7-2 to TRBJ1-5, with 10 positions matching TRBD1. Germline loops: CDR1 SGHTA, CDR2 FQGNSA. The CDR3 extends over 15 amino acids. J was trimmed by 1 base and V by 5 bases; bases with no gene match: 2. CDR3 sequence reads: CASSEGQGSNQPQHF. In nucleotides, the CDR3 is TGTGCCAGCAGCGAGGGACAGGGGAGCAATCAGCCCCAGCATTTT. Full variable domain (remainder filled in from reference TRBV7-2 and TRBJ1-5): GAGVSQSPSNKVTEKGKDVELRCDPISGHTALYWYRQSLGQGLEFLIYFQGNSAPDKSGLPSDRFSAERTGGSVSTLTIQRTQQEDSAVYLCASSEGQGSNQPQHFGDGTRLSIL.

The CDR3 sequence: CASSERTGNQPQHF. The CDR3 bases are TGTGCCAGCAGTGAAAGGACAGGGAATCAGCCCCAGCATTTT. The rearrangement links TRBV6-1 to TRBJ1-5; 8 nucleotides line up with TRBD1. V trimming: 2 bases; J trimming: 4 bases; junction bases outside the gene matches: 1. The germline gives CDR1 MNHNS, CDR2 SASEGT. This CDR3 is 14 amino acids long.

The chain joins TRBV7-8 to TRBJ2-2, with 8 bases identical to TRBD1. Unmatched junction bases numbered 5, after V lost 3 bases and J lost 2 bases. CDR3 length: 16 amino acids. CDR1 is SGHVS and CDR2 is FQNEAQ in the germline V gene. CDR3: CASSLTGAPNTGELFF. The CDR3 nucleotides read TGTGCCAGCAGCTTGACAGGGGCCCCCAACACCGGGGAGCTGTTTTTT.

The chain uses TRBV5-1 and TRBJ1-1; D gene uncertain. This CDR3 contains 14 residues. Looked up from germline, CDR1 is SGHRS and CDR2 is YFSETQ. Trimming shortened V by 5 bases and J by 1 base, and 12 bases separated the two germline ends. The CDR3 loop reads CASSQDNRNTEAFF. As DNA, the CDR3 is TGCGCCAGCAGTCAAGACAACAGGAACACTGAAGCTTTCTTT.

This chain joins TRBV30 and TRBJ1-1; no definite D call. Germline CDR1 GTSNPN, CDR2 SVGIG (reference sequence). This CDR3 comprises 14 residues. V lost 5 bases, J lost 0 bases, and 13 bases lay in between. The CDR3: CAWALGVLNTEAFF. In nucleotides, the CDR3 is TGTGCCTGGGCCCTGGGCGTACTGAACACTGAAGCTTTCTTT.

This rearrangement joins TRBV29-1 to TRBJ1-2; no clear D gene. Deletions cut 0 bases from V and 3 bases from J, with 8 bases between. Germline lookup yields CDR1 SQVTM and CDR2 ANQGSEA. The CDR3 is 13 residues long. The CDR3 nucleotides are TGCAGCGTTGAAGAAGGAGTATACTATGGCTACACCTTC. Its protein is CSVEEGVYYGYTF.

This clone has only a few counts. The V call is TRBV6-1, the J call TRBJ1-5, with 7 bases aligning to TRBD1. Per the germline V gene, CDR1 is MNHNS and CDR2 is SASEGT. This CDR3 contains 13 residues. V was clipped by 8 bases and J by 3 bases; unmatched bases: 4. The CDR3 loop reads CASEDRVNQPQHF. The DNA for the CDR3 is TGTGCCAGCGAAGACAGGGTCAATCAGCCCCAGCATTTT.

V usage is TRBV6-5 and J usage is TRBJ2-5, with D perhaps matching TRBD1 (5 bases). CDR3 length equals 12 residues. Germline V lookup: CDR1 MNHEY, CDR2 SVGAGI. V was cut by 6 bases and J by 3 bases, with 8 bases left in between. The CDR3 sequence is CASRTAEETQYF. CDR3 sequence (DNA): TGTGCCAGCAGGACAGCAGAAGAGACCCAGTACTTC.

The chain is built from TRBV4-2 and TRBJ1-4; 10 bases fit TRBD1. The CDR3 sequence is 14 residues long. From germline, CDR1 is LGHNA and CDR2 YNFKEQ. V was clipped by 4 bases and J by 6 bases; unmatched bases: 2. CDR3 loop: CASSPDRGDEKLFF. The CDR3 nucleotides read TGTGCCAGCAGCCCGGACAGGGGGGATGAAAAACTGTTTTTT.

The V and J genes are TRBV4-1 and TRBJ2-3; 7 positions match TRBD1. This CDR3 has 16 amino acids. V shed 0 bases and J 0 bases; nucleotides not matched to a gene: 3. Germline CDR1 is MGHRA and CDR2 is YSYEKL. The CDR3 reads CASSQELGQSTDTQYF. The DNA of the CDR3 is TGCGCCAGCAGCCAAGAGCTGGGACAGAGCACAGATACGCAGTATTTT.

The chain has TRBV6-5 and TRBJ1-4; 9 positions agree with TRBD1. The CDR3 contains 16 residues. Germline CDR1 is MNHEY and CDR2 is SVGAGI. With 0 bases clipped from V and 8 bases from J, the junction kept 7 bases outside the gene matches. The CDR3 is CASSYSPGTGNEKLFF. The CDR3 DNA is TGTGCCAGCAGTTACTCCCCCGGGACAGGGAACGAAAAACTGTTTTTT.

The chain uses TRBV30 and TRBJ1-6; tentatively, D is TRBD1 (5 bases). This CDR3 has 14 residues. The V and J ends lost 4 bases and 9 bases respectively, with 16 bases between them. CDR1 and CDR2 (germline): GTSNPN, SVGIG (reference sequence). The CDR3 is CAWKDLTQGSPLHF. CDR3 coding DNA: TGTGCCTGGAAGGACCTCACCCAGGGTTCACCCCTCCACTTT. The complete variable domain, with remaining parts taken from reference TRBV30 and TRBJ1-6, reads SQTIHQWPATLVQPVGSPLSLECTVEGTSNPNLYWYRQAAGRGLQLLFYSVGIGQISSEVPQNLSASRPQDRQFILSSKKLLLSDSGFYLCAWKDLTQGSPLHFGNGTRLTVT.

This clone appeared a single time. The V gene is TRBV25-1, the J gene TRBJ2-2; D might be TRBD2 (6 bases). V was pared by 3 bases and J by 4 bases, with 12 bases between. The germline V gene encodes CDR1 MGHDK and CDR2 SYGVNS. The CDR3 consists of 15 residues. CDR3 region: CASSEVAVITGELFF. The CDR3 DNA is TGTGCCAGCAGTGAGGTAGCGGTAATCACCGGGGAGCTGTTTTTT. The variable domain in full, with the rest retrieved from reference TRBV25-1 and TRBJ2-2, is EADIYQTPRYLVIGTGKKITLECSQTMGHDKMYWYQQDPGMELHLIHYSYGVNSTEKGDLSSESTVSRIRTEHFPLTLESARPSHTSQYLCASSEVAVITGELFFGEGSRLTVL.

The V call is TRBV7-9, the J call TRBJ2-5, with a possible D match to TRBD2 (5 bases). The CDR3 is made up of 15 amino acids. V was trimmed by 7 bases and J by 4 bases, leaving 19 bases between them. Germline V CDR1 and CDR2: SEHNR, FQNEAQ (reference sequence). The CDR3 region has the DNA TGTGCCAGCACCGGGGAGATTCCAGCGAGAGAGACCCAGTACTTC. Protein product: CASTGEIPARETQYF.

The V call is TRBV19, the J call TRBJ2-2; D possibly corresponds to TRBD1 (5 bases). Deletions cut 4 bases from V and 4 bases from J, with 13 bases between. CDR3 length equals 15 residues. Germline V lookup: CDR1 LNHDA, CDR2 SQIVND (reference sequence). The CDR3 region is CASSTRESGTGELFF. DNA of the CDR3: TGTGCCAGTAGTACCAGGGAATCTGGCACCGGGGAGCTGTTTTTT.

The chain employs TRBV4-2 and TRBJ1-2; 7 nucleotides align to TRBD1. This CDR3 spans 14 amino acids. Germline assignment: CDR1 LGHNA and CDR2 YNFKEQ. Germline trimming cut 1 base from V and 3 bases from J; bases unmatched to any gene: 2. The CDR3 DNA sequence: TGTGCCAGCAGCCAAGTGCAGGGGGACTATGGCTACACCTTC. Protein product: CASSQVQGDYGYTF.

This chain connects TRBV7-2 to TRBJ2-2; a possible D gene is TRBD2 (5 bases). The CDR3 consists of 14 residues. Germline V gene sequence: CDR1 SGHTA, CDR2 FQGNSA. V was cut by 0 bases and J by 5 bases, with 7 bases left in between. CDR3 loop: CASSLAGLTGELFF. CDR3 nucleotides: TGTGCCAGCAGCTTAGCTGGACTTACCGGGGAGCTGTTTTTT.

The chain has TRBV5-1 and TRBJ1-2; TRBD1 agrees at 7 bases. The CDR3 runs 13 residues. Trimming cost V 2 bases and J 8 bases; bases outside gene matches: 6. The germline CDR1 and CDR2 sequences are SGHRS and YFSETQ. CDR3 loop: CASSLPTGKGYTF. In DNA, the CDR3 is TGCGCCAGCAGCTTACCGACAGGGAAAGGCTACACCTTC.

The chain recombines TRBV19 with TRBJ2-5; 12 bases line up with TRBD2. CDR3 length: 12 amino acids. The V gene's germline CDR1 is LNHDA and CDR2 SQIVND (reference sequence). In nucleotides, the CDR3 is TGTGCTTCGGGGACTAGCGGGGAGACCCAGTACTTC. Translated: CASGTSGETQYF. The full variable domain, its missing parts supplied by reference TRBV19 and TRBJ2-5, is DGGITQSPKYLFRKEGQNVTLSCEQNLNHDAMYWYRQDPGQGLRLIYYSQIVNDFQKGDIAEGYSVSREKKESFPLTVTSAQKNPTAFYLCASGTSGETQYFGPGTRLLVL.

The rearrangement joins TRBV14 to TRBJ2-1; 7 bases line up with TRBD2. The ends lost 4 bases at V and 4 bases at J; junction bases unmatched: 16. Germline assignment: CDR1 SGHDN and CDR2 FVKESK. The CDR3 has 18 residues. CDR3 protein: CASSPPPRAGDPYNEQFF. The DNA of the CDR3 is TGTGCCAGCAGCCCCCCGCCTCGGGCGGGGGATCCTTACAATGAGCAGTTCTTC.

The rearrangement joins TRBV5-4 to TRBJ1-2; TRBD1 aligns across 9 bases. Germline V gene lookup returns CDR1 SGHNT and CDR2 YYREEE (reference sequence). CDR3 size: 16 residues. Losses at the gene ends were 5 bases for V and 2 bases for J; bases not matched to a gene: 10. CDR3: CASRSGQGGGNYGYTF. The CDR3 DNA reads TGTGCCAGCAGGTCGGGACAGGGCGGGGGAAACTATGGCTACACCTTC.

The J gene is TRBJ1-2, the V gene TRBV19; TRBD1 matches at 9 bases. This CDR3 contains 12 residues. CDR1 LNHDA and CDR2 SQIVND come from the germline V gene (reference sequence). V dropped 10 bases and J dropped 8; count of bases not matched to a gene: 8. The CDR3 sequence: CATWDRVGGYTF. The DNA for the CDR3 is TGTGCCACCTGGGACAGGGTGGGAGGCTACACCTTC.

The chain is built from TRBV7-6 and TRBJ2-3, with 9 bases identical to TRBD2. This CDR3 is 16 amino acids long. Germline V gene sequence: CDR1 SGHVS, CDR2 FNYEAQ. J lost 0 bases, V lost 5 bases, and 6 bases had no gene match. CDR3 sequence (DNA): TGTGCCAGCAGCCCAGAAGCGGGAGGAAGCACAGATACGCAGTATTTT. Amino acid sequence: CASSPEAGGSTDTQYF.

The CDR3 region has the DNA TGTGCCATCAGTGAAGGCGGGACAGGGATTTCCAGCACAGATACGCAGTATTTT. This codes for CAISEGGTGISSTDTQYF. The V and J genes are TRBV10-3 and TRBJ2-3, with TRBD1 matching over 9 bases. Germline V gene lookup returns CDR1 ENHRY and CDR2 SYGVKD. Trimming at V came to 3 bases and at J to 0 bases, leaving 10 bases not matched to a gene. The CDR3 totals 18 residues.

The count of this clone is one. The chain employs TRBV30 and TRBJ1-2; 10 nucleotides agree with TRBD1. After removal of 3 bases from V and 3 bases from J, the junction contained 4 bases not matched to a gene. Germline loops: CDR1 GTSNPN, CDR2 SVGIG (reference sequence). This CDR3 comprises 14 residues. CDR3 in DNA: TGTGCCTGGAGAAGACAGGGGGCAGACTATGGCTACACCTTC. Encoded protein: CAWRRQGADYGYTF. The complete variable domain, with remaining parts taken from reference TRBV30 and TRBJ1-2, reads SQTIHQWPATLVQPVGSPLSLECTVEGTSNPNLYWYRQAAGRGLQLLFYSVGIGQISSEVPQNLSASRPQDRQFILSSKKLLLSDSGFYLCAWRRQGADYGYTFGSGTRLTVV.